The source of this T cell receptor (beta chain) is a study of T cell changes during pregnancy in multiple sclerosis. The CDR3 runs 16 residues. Looked up from germline, CDR1 is MNHEY and CDR2 is SVGAGI. Trimming cost V 6 bases and J 0 bases, with 15 bases left between them. Libraries were prepared by immunoSEQ multiplex PCR; TCRdb keeps only in-frame clonotypes and omits some of them. The profile covers 46,000 or so clones, with 93% appearing a single time and 3.9% taken by the ten largest. The clonotype comes from a female donor with multiple sclerosis, enrolled in a pregnancy study. This chain uses TRBV6-5 with TRBJ2-1; a possible D gene is TRBD2 (6 bases). Sequencing used CD8+ T cells from peripheral blood mononuclear cells, obtained after pregnancy. In nucleotides, the CDR3 is TGTGCCAGCAGCTACCAAGCGGGTGACTCCTACAATGAGCAGTTCTTC. Translating gives CASSYQAGDSYNEQFF.